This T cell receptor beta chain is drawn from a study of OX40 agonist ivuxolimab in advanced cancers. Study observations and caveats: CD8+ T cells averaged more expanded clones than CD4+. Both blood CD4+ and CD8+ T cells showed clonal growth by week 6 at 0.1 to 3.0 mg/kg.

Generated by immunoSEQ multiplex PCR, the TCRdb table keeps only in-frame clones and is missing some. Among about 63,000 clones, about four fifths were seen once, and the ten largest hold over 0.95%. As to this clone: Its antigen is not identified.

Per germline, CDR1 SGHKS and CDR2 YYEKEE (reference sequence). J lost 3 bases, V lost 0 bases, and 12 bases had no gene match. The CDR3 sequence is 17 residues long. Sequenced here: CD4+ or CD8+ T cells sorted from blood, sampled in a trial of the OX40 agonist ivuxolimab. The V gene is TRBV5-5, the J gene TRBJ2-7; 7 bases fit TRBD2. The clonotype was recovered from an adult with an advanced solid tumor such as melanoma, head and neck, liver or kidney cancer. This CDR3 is CASSLVLRAGDHYEQYF. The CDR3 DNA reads TGTGCCAGCAGCTTGGTCCTCCGGGCGGGGGACCACTACGAGCAGTACTTC.